This entry lists 29 T cell receptor beta chains sequenced from one sample in a study of technical replicates of blood from several donors. Sequenced by immunoSEQ multiplex PCR; TCRdb stores in-frame clones only, minus some. Of about 60,000 clones listed, 80% to 95% are singletons. The sequencing input was PBMCs. The receptors were gathered from a human donor in good health. Some clones in this sample may be carry-over from other donors' samples.

J is TRBJ1-5 and V is TRBV2; a weak D match, TRBD1 (5 bases). With 1 base removed from V and 3 bases from J, the gap between germline ends came to 7 bases. Germline assignment: CDR1 SNHLY and CDR2 FYNNEI. This CDR3 is 14 amino acids long. CDR3 DNA sequence: TGTGCCAGCAGTGAAGGGACATCCAATCAGCCCCAGCATTTT. This encodes CASSEGTSNQPQHF.

This clone was seen a single time. V is TRBV5-6 and J is TRBJ2-5; TRBD1 aligns across 10 bases. The V gene's germline CDR1 is SGHDT and CDR2 YYEEEE. V trimming: 4 bases; J trimming: 4 bases; junction bases outside the gene matches: 7. This CDR3 has 15 amino acids. The CDR3 reads CASSGGTGAPETQYF. The CDR3 DNA reads TGTGCCAGCAGCGGCGGGACAGGGGCCCCAGAGACCCAGTACTTC.

The gene calls are TRBV5-4 and TRBJ2-7, with TRBD2 identical over 11 bases. The CDR3 is made up of 16 amino acids. The germline gives CDR1 SGHNT, CDR2 YYREEE (reference sequence). V trimming: 3 bases; J trimming: 5 bases; junction bases outside the gene matches: 10. The CDR3 sequence is CASSSGGLAAGDEQYF. The CDR3 DNA reads TGTGCCAGCAGCTCAGGGGGACTAGCGGCAGGCGACGAGCAGTACTTC.

Here the CDR3 DNA reads TGCAGCGTTGAACCAGGGAGGGGTTCTTATGGCTACACCTTC. As protein: CSVEPGRGSYGYTF. This chain joins TRBV29-1 and TRBJ1-2, with D possibly being TRBD1 (5 bases). The V end was cut by 2 bases, the J end by 5 bases, with 15 bases between. This CDR3 region has 14 residues. Germline-derived CDR1 and CDR2 are SQVTM and ANQGSEA.

The rearrangement links TRBV4-3 to TRBJ2-3; D not resolved. The germline V gene has CDR1 LGHNA and CDR2 YSLEER. Trimming removed 5 bases at V and 1 base at J, with 13 bases between. The CDR3 sequence is 15 residues long. CDR3: CASSADPRGTDTQYF. Written as DNA, the CDR3 is TGCGCCAGCAGCGCCGACCCTCGGGGCACAGATACGCAGTATTTT.

DNA of the CDR3: TGTGCCAGCAGTGAACTCGGGAGGGCCTGGAATAATGAGCAGTTCTTC. Its protein is CASSELGRAWNNEQFF. This chain uses TRBV2 with TRBJ2-1; 8 nucleotides align to TRBD2. This CDR3 has 16 residues. Germline CDR1 reads SNHLY; CDR2 reads FYNNEI. V was clipped by 2 bases and J by 7 bases; unmatched bases: 10.

V usage is TRBV4-2 and J usage is TRBJ1-3; a possible D gene is TRBD1 (6 bases). Germline-derived CDR1 and CDR2 are LGHNA and YNFKEQ. V gave up 0 bases and J gave up 0 bases, with 15 bases separating them. The CDR3 is 18 amino acids. The CDR3 sequence is CASSQEGGGGISGNTIYF. Here the CDR3 DNA reads TGTGCCAGCAGCCAAGAAGGAGGGGGGGGTATCTCTGGAAACACCATATATTTT.

This chain uses TRBV5-4 with TRBJ1-1, with a tentative D call TRBD1 (6 bases). The CDR3 sequence is 14 residues long. Trimming shortened V by 0 bases and J by 6 bases, and 12 bases separated the two germline ends. Germline CDR1 reads SGHNT; CDR2 reads YYREEE (reference sequence). The CDR3 DNA reads as TGTGCCAGCAGCTTGGAGGGGGTTATCTCTGAAGCTTTCTTT. Its protein product is CASSLEGVISEAFF.

This clone was observed once. The chain joins TRBV15 to TRBJ2-6, with TRBD1 identical over 9 bases. Germline CDR1 reads LNHNV; CDR2 reads YYDKDF (reference sequence). Trimming at V came to 1 base and at J to 1 base, leaving 5 bases not matched to a gene. The CDR3 spans 18 residues. This CDR3 reads CATSRGGQGLSGANVLTF. In DNA form, the CDR3 reads TGTGCCACCAGCAGAGGGGGACAGGGTCTGTCTGGGGCCAACGTCCTGACTTTC.

As concerns this clone: At the DNA level, this CDR3 is encoded by other sequences in the same sample as well. The rearrangement joins TRBV27 to TRBJ1-5; a weak D match, TRBD1 (6 bases). Between the trimmed V and J ends, which lost 3 bases and 5 bases, there was a span of 11 bases. The length of the CDR3 is 14 residues. Germline V lookup: CDR1 MNHEY, CDR2 SMNVEV (reference sequence). CDR3 amino acids: CASSFLGADQPQHF. The CDR3 coding sequence is TGTGCCAGCAGTTTTTTGGGGGCAGATCAGCCCCAGCATTTT.

This chain joins TRBV5-8 and TRBJ2-3; 13 bases are shared with TRBD2. From germline, CDR1 is SGHTS and CDR2 YDEGEE. V lost 4 bases, J lost 0 bases, and 8 bases stayed unmatched. The CDR3 covers 18 residues. CDR3 nucleotides: TGTGCCAGCAGCAAGGGACTAGCGGGGTTACCTAGCACAGATACGCAGTATTTT. Protein: CASSKGLAGLPSTDTQYF.

The V gene is TRBV7-2, the J gene TRBJ2-1, with 8 bases matching TRBD2. Germline assignment: CDR1 SGHTA and CDR2 FQGNSA. The CDR3 is 15 amino acids. Trimming at V came to 5 bases and at J to 10 bases, leaving 13 bases not matched to a gene. This CDR3 reads CASSHGGALLGEQFF. The CDR3 DNA reads as TGTGCCAGCAGCCACGGGGGGGCGCTCTTGGGAGAGCAGTTCTTC.

The V call is TRBV5-4, the J call TRBJ2-1; TRBD2 aligns across 7 bases. The J segment lost 1 base and the V segment lost 3 bases, leaving 4 bases of the junction unmatched. The CDR3 has 15 amino acids. Germline V lookup: CDR1 SGHNT, CDR2 YYREEE (reference sequence). In DNA form, the CDR3 reads TGTGCCAGCAGCTCGCAGCGGGGATCCTACAATGAGCAGTTCTTC. It codes for CASSSQRGSYNEQFF.

The chain is built from TRBV20-1 and TRBJ2-7, with 8 bases fitting TRBD2. J lost 9 bases, V lost 8 bases, and 9 bases had no gene match. The CDR3 extends over 11 amino acids. Germline V gives CDR1 DFQATT, CDR2 SNEGSKA (reference sequence). CDR3 in amino acids: CSLYGTSMQYF. Written as DNA, the CDR3 is TGCAGTCTATACGGGACTAGTATGCAGTACTTC.

The gene calls are TRBV7-2 and TRBJ2-7; 8 bases are a match to TRBD2. This CDR3 spans 15 amino acids. Per germline, CDR1 SGHTA and CDR2 FQGNSA. After removal of 5 bases from V and 6 bases from J, the junction contained 12 bases not matched to a gene. The CDR3 here is CASSPLRTSIREQYF. For the CDR3, the DNA is TGTGCCAGCAGCCCCTTGCGGACTAGCATTCGCGAGCAGTACTTC.

This chain links TRBV29-1 with TRBJ1-5; TRBD1 is a possible D gene (6 bases). V was shortened by 8 bases and J by 6 bases, with 23 bases between the two germline ends. There are 15 residues in the CDR3. The V gene's germline CDR1 is SQVTM and CDR2 ANQGSEA. Here the CDR3 reads CSPLLGGAGFQPQHF. The CDR3 region has the DNA TGCAGCCCCCTTCTTGGGGGCGCAGGTTTTCAGCCCCAGCATTTT. Combining the CDR3 with reference TRBV29-1 and TRBJ1-5 gives the whole variable domain SAVISQKPSRDICQRGTSLTIQCQVDSQVTMMFWYRQQPGQSLTLIATANQGSEATYESGFVIDKFPISRPNLTFSTLTVSNMSPEDSSIYLCSPLLGGAGFQPQHFGDGTRLSIL.

The CDR3 sequence: CASRNGKNQETQYF. CDR3 coding DNA: TGCGCCAGCAGGAACGGGAAAAACCAAGAGACCCAGTACTTC. This chain joins TRBV5-1 and TRBJ2-5, with D possibly TRBD2 on 5 matching bases. The germline V and J ends were trimmed by 5 bases and 0 bases, with 11 bases remaining between them. CDR1 SGHRS and CDR2 YFSETQ come from the germline V gene. This CDR3 has 14 residues.

The chain couples TRBV4-2 to TRBJ2-5, with 9 bases lining up with TRBD2. The CDR3 spans 16 residues. V shed 1 base, J shed 3 bases, and the junction held 6 bases outside the gene matches. Germline V gene data show CDR1 as LGHNA and CDR2 as YNFKEQ. The CDR3 region is CASSQGNVAGEETQYF. CDR3 nucleotides: TGTGCCAGCAGCCAAGGAAATGTAGCGGGGGAAGAGACCCAGTACTTC.

The genes are TRBV30 and TRBJ1-1; possibly TRBD1 for D (5 bases). From germline, CDR1 is GTSNPN and CDR2 SVGIG (reference sequence). The CDR3 has 13 residues. Trimming pared 1 base from V and 5 bases from J, leaving 11 bases between. The CDR3 loop reads CAWSEQGGTEAFF. CDR3 coding DNA: TGTGCCTGGAGTGAGCAGGGAGGTACTGAAGCTTTCTTT.

V is TRBV6-5 and J is TRBJ1-5; D unresolved. Trimming cost V 2 bases and J 2 bases, with 4 bases left between them. Germline V CDR1 and CDR2: MNHEY, SVGAGI. The length of the CDR3 is 13 residues. CDR3 protein: CASSYGRNQPQHF. CDR3 sequence (DNA): TGTGCCAGCAGTTACGGGCGCAATCAGCCCCAGCATTTT.

The rearrangement uses TRBV2 and TRBJ2-6; 11 bases agree with TRBD1. The CDR3 has 16 residues. V was clipped by 7 bases and J by 2 bases; unmatched bases: 4. CDR1 is SNHLY, CDR2 FYNNEI, per germline. CDR3 region: CASNGQGAAGANVLTF. The CDR3 DNA follows: TGTGCCAGCAATGGACAGGGGGCCGCTGGGGCCAACGTCCTGACTTTC. The full variable domain, its missing parts supplied by reference TRBV2 and TRBJ2-6, is EPEVTQTPSHQVTQMGQEVILRCVPISNHLYFYWYRQILGQKVEFLVSFYNNEISEKSEIFDDQFSVERPDGSNFTLKIRSTKLEDSAMYFCASNGQGAAGANVLTFGAGSRLTVL.

This rearrangement joins TRBV11-2 to TRBJ1-1; D is possibly TRBD1 (6 bases). CDR1 and CDR2 (germline): SGHAT, FQNNGV. Trimming took 7 bases from V and 2 from J, leaving 14 bases between them. CDR3 size: 14 residues. CDR3 nucleotides: TGTGCCAGCACGAACGACAGGACCAACACTGAAGCTTTCTTT. It specifies CASTNDRTNTEAFF. The variable domain in full, completed from reference TRBV11-2 and TRBJ1-1, reads EAGVAQSPRYKIIEKRQSVAFWCNPISGHATLYWYQQILGQGPKLLIQFQNNGVVDDSQLPKDRFSAERLKGVDSTLKIQPAKLEDSAVYLCASTNDRTNTEAFFGQGTRLTVV.

The V call is TRBV4-2, the J call TRBJ2-7, with no clear D. Deletions cut 0 bases from V and 0 bases from J, with 12 bases between. CDR3 length: 16 residues. Germline CDR1 LGHNA, CDR2 YNFKEQ. CDR3 residues: CASSQDRGRPSYEQYF. The DNA for the CDR3 is TGTGCCAGCAGCCAAGATCGAGGCAGACCCTCCTACGAGCAGTACTTC.

This clone was observed a handful of times. The V and J genes are TRBV27 and TRBJ2-1; 8 bases align to TRBD2. V trimming: 3 bases; J trimming: 5 bases; junction bases outside the gene matches: 12. This CDR3 contains 17 residues. The germline gives CDR1 MNHEY, CDR2 SMNVEV (reference sequence). The CDR3 spells CASSFSSGGRLNNEQFF. CDR3 bases: TGTGCCAGCAGTTTCTCTTCTGGCGGGAGGTTAAACAATGAGCAGTTCTTC.

This chain uses TRBV30 with TRBJ2-1, with 8 positions matching TRBD2. The CDR3 totals 16 residues. From germline, CDR1 is GTSNPN and CDR2 SVGIG (reference sequence). V trimming: 0 bases; J trimming: 6 bases; junction bases outside the gene matches: 10. CDR3 sequence: CAWSVPGTSIGNEQFF. The CDR3, as DNA: TGTGCCTGGAGTGTACCGGGGACTAGTATAGGCAATGAGCAGTTCTTC.

With regard to this clone: Other nucleotide sequences in the sample specify the same CDR3. This sequence joins TRBV4-1 and TRBJ1-5; a possible D gene is TRBD1 (5 bases). CDR3 length equals 15 residues. Deletions cut 6 bases from V and 4 bases from J, with 16 bases between. Germline lookup yields CDR1 MGHRA and CDR2 YSYEKL. The CDR3 DNA is TGCGCCAGCAGTCAGTCCGGGGGGACGAATCAGCCCCAGCATTTT. It is translated as CASSQSGGTNQPQHF.

The V gene is TRBV11-1, the J gene TRBJ2-7, with a weak D call TRBD2 (5 bases). V gave up 6 bases and J gave up 2 bases, with 14 bases separating them. The CDR3 has 14 residues. The germline V gene has CDR1 SGHAT and CDR2 FQDESV (reference sequence). CDR3 loop: CASRASSLTYEQYF. In nucleotides, the CDR3 is TGTGCCAGCAGGGCTAGCTCTCTTACCTACGAGCAGTACTTC.

The V gene is TRBV9, the J gene TRBJ1-2, with 8 bases aligning to TRBD1. J lost 7 bases, V lost 2 bases, and 4 bases had no gene match. Germline V gene data show CDR1 as SGDLS and CDR2 as YYNGEE. This CDR3 has 13 residues. The CDR3 sequence is CASSVLGQGGYTF. The CDR3 DNA reads TGTGCCAGCAGCGTGCTAGGACAGGGTGGCTACACCTTC.

The chain is built from TRBV5-4 and TRBJ1-2, with a tentative D call TRBD1 (5 bases). The V end was cut by 9 bases, the J end by 4 bases, with 22 bases between. The CDR3 loop spans 15 amino acids. The germline CDR1 and CDR2 sequences are SGHNT and YYREEE (reference sequence). CDR3: CATFQLAGRTYGYTF. The CDR3 nucleotides read TGTGCCACCTTTCAACTGGCAGGGAGGACCTATGGCTACACCTTC.